The 3 T cell receptor beta chains below all came from one sample that was sequenced in a study of identical twins. TCRdb reprocessed the 5' RACE reads with MiXCR, giving one entry per CDR3 protein. The sample contains roughly 1.6 million distinct CDR3 sequences, less than 35% of which appear only once. The sequenced material came from cord blood. Every receptor here comes from a newborn girl in good health.

About this clonotype itself: The DNA is left out, because the CDR3 cannot be placed on it with certainty; the CDR3 is given as TCRdb lists it. The rearrangement joins TRBV2 to TRBJ2-5; the table's D call of TRBD2 was not tested on the DNA. The CDR3 is 18 amino acids long, termini counted. Germline values: CDR1 SNHLY, CDR2 FYNNEI. CDR3 sequence: CASSEWWGSGSTKETQDF.

The chain joins TRBV6-6 to TRBJ1-2; 7 bases map to TRBD1. This CDR3 region has 14 residues. Germline assignment: CDR1 MNHNY and CDR2 SVGAGI (reference sequence). With 2 bases clipped from V and 2 bases from J, the junction kept 2 bases outside the gene matches. The CDR3 nucleotides read TGTGCCAGCAGTTACGCGACAGGGAACTATGGCTACACCTTC. It yields the protein CASSYATGNYGYTF.

The sample holds a few counts of this clonotype. The chain carries TRBV7-2 and TRBJ2-3, with D unclear. V lost 8 bases to trimming and J lost 2 bases, with 8 bases between them. Germline CDR1 is SGHTA and CDR2 is FQGNSA. The length of the CDR3 is 12 residues. CDR3 in amino acids: CASGVSTDTQYF. The CDR3 DNA is TGTGCCAGCGGGGTATCCACAGATACGCAGTATTTT.